This T cell receptor beta chain originates from a study of STAT3 mutations in large granular lymphocyte leukemia. Remarks on this clone: The antigen is not known.

The V end was cut by 1 base, the J end by 4 bases, with 7 bases between. CDR1 is SGHDN, CDR2 FVKESK, per germline. The CDR3 contains 13 residues. Profiling relied on immunoSEQ multiplex PCR, and the TCRdb table lists in-frame clones only, not all of them. The sample yields about 16,000 clones, roughly 86% seen once. General study findings and limits: At least one immunodominant TCR beta clonotype appeared in every T-cell large granular lymphocyte leukemia patient. In about 35% of the 18 patients, new TCR clonotypes emerged after therapy.

Material: peripheral blood mononuclear cells. This sequence originates from a man aged 50-59 years with T-cell large granular lymphocyte leukemia. Some clones in this sample may be carry-over from other donors' samples. V is TRBV14 and J is TRBJ1-2; no clear D. CDR3 bases: TGTGCCAGCAGCCAAGGACTGACCTATGGCTACACCTTC. Protein sequence: CASSQGLTYGYTF.